This T cell receptor (beta chain) was profiled in a study of control samples from healthy donors and cancer patients. Generated by immunoSEQ multiplex PCR, the TCRdb table keeps only in-frame clones and is missing some. The data show just under 60,000 clones, more than 85% seen once. V shed 1 base and J shed 2 bases, with 8 bases lying between them. CDR3 length: 13 amino acids. Germline-derived CDR1 and CDR2 are GTSNPN and SVGIG (reference sequence). The chain has TRBV30 and TRBJ1-1; the D gene is possibly TRBD1 (6 bases). The sequence derives from a middle-aged man with colorectal cancer. Sample: PBMCs. CDR3 in amino acids: CAWSGDTNTEAFF. DNA of the CDR3: TGTGCCTGGAGTGGGGACACAAACACTGAAGCTTTCTTT.